This entry features one T cell receptor (beta chain) sequence. The antigen remains unidentified. Only CD45RO-negative cells positively selected for CCR7 counted as naive CD8 cells, so terminally differentiated effector memory CD45RA+ cells were excluded. The sample comes from a study of shared clonotypes between healthy human individuals. Study-level results: Depth of sequencing was expected to influence donor clonotype sharing.

The data were produced by immunoSEQ multiplex PCR, yet TCRdb's version contains in-frame clones alone and is incomplete. This table holds 750,000 to 1,000,000 clones, 92% found once. The CDR3 totals 15 residues. The germline gives CDR1 LNHDA, CDR2 SQIVND (reference sequence). V was pared by 7 bases and J by 8 bases, with 21 bases between. The chain links TRBV19 to TRBJ2-1; either TRBD1 or TRBD2 may supply D (7 bases each). Sequencing used naive CD8+ T cells sorted from blood. The sequence was obtained from a man aged 25-40 years in good health. Here the CDR3 reads CASTFRGGPVDEQFF. CDR3 DNA sequence: TGTGCCAGTACCTTCAGGGGGGGGCCGGTCGATGAGCAGTTCTTC.